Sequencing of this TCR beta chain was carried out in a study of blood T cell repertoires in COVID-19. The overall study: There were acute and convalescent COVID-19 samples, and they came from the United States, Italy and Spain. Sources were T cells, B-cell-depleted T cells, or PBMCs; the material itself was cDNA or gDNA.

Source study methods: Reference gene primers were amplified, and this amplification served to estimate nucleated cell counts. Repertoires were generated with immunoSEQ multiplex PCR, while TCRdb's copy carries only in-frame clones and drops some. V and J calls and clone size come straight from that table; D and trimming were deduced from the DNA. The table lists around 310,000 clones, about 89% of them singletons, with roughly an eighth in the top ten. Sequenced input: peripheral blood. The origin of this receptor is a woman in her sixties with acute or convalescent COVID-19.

CDR3 sequence reads: CASSPRTGGAEAFF. For the CDR3, the DNA is TGTGCCAGCAGTCCCAGGACAGGAGGGGCTGAAGCTTTCTTT. This chain joins TRBV27 and TRBJ1-1, with 7 bases that match TRBD1. From germline, CDR1 is MNHEY and CDR2 SMNVEV (reference sequence). The CDR3 length is 14 residues. The ends lost 5 bases at V and 6 bases at J; junction bases unmatched: 9.